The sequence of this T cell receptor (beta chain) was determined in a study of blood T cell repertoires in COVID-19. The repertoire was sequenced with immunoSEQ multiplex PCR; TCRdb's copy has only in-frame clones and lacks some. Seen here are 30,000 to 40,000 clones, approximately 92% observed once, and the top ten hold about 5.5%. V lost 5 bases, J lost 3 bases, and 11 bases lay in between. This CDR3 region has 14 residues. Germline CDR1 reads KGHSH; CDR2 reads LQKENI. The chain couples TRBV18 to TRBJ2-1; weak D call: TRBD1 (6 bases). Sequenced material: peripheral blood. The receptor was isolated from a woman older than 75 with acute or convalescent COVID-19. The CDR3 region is CASSTRQDYNEQFF. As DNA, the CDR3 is TGTGCCAGCTCAACTCGACAGGACTACAATGAGCAGTTCTTC.